This TCR beta chain was profiled in a study of T cell repertoires in cytomegalovirus infection. Study in general: Selection of CMV epitopes for the study included recently identified HLA-C-restricted and well-studied HLA-B-restricted ones. Public TCR beta signatures were indicative of both CMV infection and a matching HLA type. Findings of the study overall: Identification of carriers of CMV plus the relevant HLA was achieved through cumulative public TCR beta family frequency. In two of eight donors, the top clonotype was HLA-C-restricted CMV-specific.

Germline assignment: CDR1 LNHNV and CDR2 YYDKDF (reference sequence). V was pared by 0 bases and J by 6 bases, with 6 bases between. The CDR3 loop spans 13 amino acids. TCRdb itself ran the reads through MiXCR, one entry per CDR3 protein. This sample yields some 350,000 distinct CDR3 sequences, of which about 32% are seen a single time; around an eighth belongs to the top ten. On this clonotype: What it binds is unknown.

V gene TRBV15 combines with J gene TRBJ2-1, with D unclear. The source was cultured PBMCs, collected from culture after CMV antigen stimulation. The origin of this receptor is a human donor in good health (CMV status not recorded). Some clones in this sample may be carry-over from other donors' samples. The CDR3 loop is CATSRDLGNEQFF. CDR3 DNA sequence: TGTGCCACCAGCAGAGATTTGGGCAATGAGCAGTTCTTC.